This record covers a single TCR beta chain. This record belongs to a study of blood T cell repertoires in COVID-19. The wider study: Whether acute or convalescent, the COVID-19 samples came from the United States, Italy and Spain.

The length of the CDR3 is 13 residues. V lost 6 bases and J lost 4; bases outside the gene matches: 2. Germline CDR1 is SGHTA and CDR2 is FQGNSA. Original analysis: Nucleated cell number was recorded as an estimate derived from reference gene primer amplification. Profiling relied on immunoSEQ multiplex PCR, and the TCRdb table lists in-frame clones only, not all of them. That table gives V, J and clone size, and the DNA gave D and trimming. The data show 20,000 to 30,000 clones, roughly four fifths seen once. In Seattle, patients joined the study during active infection and were tracked longitudinally.

Sequencing was carried out using peripheral blood. The chain combines TRBV7-2 with TRBJ2-1; the match to TRBD1 covers 8 bases. The source of this sequence is a woman aged 70-85 years with COVID-19, enrolled during active disease. CDR3 loop: CASRGQGYNEQFF. The CDR3 nucleotides read TGTGCCAGCAGAGGACAGGGTTACAATGAGCAGTTCTTC. Using reference TRBV7-2 and TRBJ2-1 for the parts outside the CDR3, the full variable domain is GAGVSQSPSNKVTEKGKDVELRCDPISGHTALYWYRQSLGQGLEFLIYFQGNSAPDKSGLPSDRFSAERTGGSVSTLTIQRTQQEDSAVYLCASRGQGYNEQFFGPGTRLTVL.